This T cell receptor beta chain was recovered during a study of blood T cell repertoires in COVID-19 (dated by TCRdb to about 2020). Broadly, across the study: The collaborator samples originated in the United States, Italy and Spain and spanned the acute and convalescent phases of COVID-19. The material from the prospective study consisted of cDNA or gDNA derived from T cells, B-cell-depleted T cells, or PBMCs. Deeply sampled blood TCRbeta repertoires from subjects exposed to, actively infected with, or recovered from COVID-19 were included in the dataset. A freely available public database, intended as a resource for researchers studying the immune response to SARS-CoV-2, is where the repertoires were released. The samples were drawn from the first 160 participants of the ongoing ImmuneRACE study and from about 1,200 subjects provided by 6 global collaborators. The sample metadata nearly always contained a de-identified subject ID, COVID-19 status, age in years and sex. Where available, HLA class I and class II types were obtained from metadata supplied by the sample provider rather than from assay-based typing. On the study overall, not on this receptor specifically: The amount of clinical and demographic metadata varied by source and participant and was provided uncurated.

Trimming removed 3 bases from V and 5 bases from J, leaving 10 bases between the germline ends. The germline V gene specifies KGHSY as CDR1 and FQNENV as CDR2. The CDR3 measures 13 amino acids from cysteine to phenylalanine. Of the read, only the CDR3 DNA is kept; its 39 bases are in frame from base 1. In Seattle, one collaborating source enrolled patients while the infection was active and tracked those patients longitudinally over the course of disease. Collaborating institutions collected whole blood in K2EDTA tubes following their own protocols. Collaborator samples were shipped for TCRbeta analysis as frozen whole blood, isolated PBMCs, or DNA extracted from either sample type. Regarding this clone: Its recognized antigen is unknown. Base quality data are lacking; no much larger clone is found one base away.

TCRbeta CDR3 regions were amplified from genomic DNA by means of the immunoSEQ Assay, a bias-controlled multiplex PCR. The authors' analysis ran thus. The number of nucleated cells in each sample was estimated from the amplification of reference gene primers within the assay. Sequence reads were collapsed and filtered to measure the absolute abundance of every unique TCRbeta CDR3 rearrangement. For each sample, productive Simpson clonality was calculated as the square root of Simpson's diversity index across productive rearrangements. In its TCRdb copy, this immuneACCESS table keeps in-frame sequences only and misses some clones. Where compared with another copy, unresolved V genes explain less than half of these, and the others have no known cause. V and J calls and clone size come straight from that table; D and trimming were deduced from the DNA. The sample table contains about 160,000 clones; only one count was recorded for about 85% of them. Around 5% of the sample rests with the top ten.

This clonotype originated in a woman in her forties or fifties with COVID-19, enrolled during active disease. The rearrangement combines TRBV16 with TRBJ2-5, with a weak D call of TRBD2 (6 bases match). The sequencing input was peripheral blood. The DNA sequence is TGTGCCAGCAGCCATGGAGGGCCCGAGACCCAGTACTTC. It translates to CASSHGGPETQYF.